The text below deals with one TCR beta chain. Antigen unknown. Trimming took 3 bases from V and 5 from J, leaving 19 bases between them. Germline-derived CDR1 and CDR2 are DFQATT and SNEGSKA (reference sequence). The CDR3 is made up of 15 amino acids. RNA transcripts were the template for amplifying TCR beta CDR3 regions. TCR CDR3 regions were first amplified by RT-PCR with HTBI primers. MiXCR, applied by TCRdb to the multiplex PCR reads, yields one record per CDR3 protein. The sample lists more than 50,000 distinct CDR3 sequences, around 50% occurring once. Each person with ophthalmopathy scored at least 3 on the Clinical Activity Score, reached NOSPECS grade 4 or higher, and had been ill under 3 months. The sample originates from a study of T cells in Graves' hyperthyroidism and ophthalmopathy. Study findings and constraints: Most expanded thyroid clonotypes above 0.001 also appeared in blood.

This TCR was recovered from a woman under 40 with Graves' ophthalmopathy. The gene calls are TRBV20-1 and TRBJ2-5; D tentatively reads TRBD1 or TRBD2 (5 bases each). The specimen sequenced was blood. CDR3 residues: CSASRGSGIGETQYF. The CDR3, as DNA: TGCAGTGCTAGCCGAGGGTCAGGGATAGGGGAGACCCAGTACTTC.